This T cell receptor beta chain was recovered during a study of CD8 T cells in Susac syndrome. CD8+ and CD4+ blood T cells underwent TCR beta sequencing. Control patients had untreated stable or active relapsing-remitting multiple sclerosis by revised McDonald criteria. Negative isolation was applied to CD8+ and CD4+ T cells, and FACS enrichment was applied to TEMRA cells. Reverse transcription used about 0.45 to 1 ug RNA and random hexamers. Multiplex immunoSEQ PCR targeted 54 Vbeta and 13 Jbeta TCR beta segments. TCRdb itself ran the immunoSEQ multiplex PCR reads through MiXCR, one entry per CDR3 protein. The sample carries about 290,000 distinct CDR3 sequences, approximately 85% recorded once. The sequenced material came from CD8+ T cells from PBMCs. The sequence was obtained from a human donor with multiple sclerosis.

CDR3 sequence reads: CAWSLAGGTDTQYF. Here the CDR3 DNA reads TGTGCCTGGAGTCTAGCGGGGGGGACAGATACGCAGTATTTT. The chain employs TRBV30 and TRBJ2-3; TRBD2 matches 12 bases. Looked up from germline, CDR1 is GTSNPN and CDR2 is SVGIG (reference sequence). This CDR3 contains 14 residues. The V and J ends lost 2 bases and 3 bases, in that order; junction bases with no gene match: 0.